This T cell receptor beta chain is from a study of blood T cell repertoires in COVID-19 (TCRdb year 2020). At the level of the whole study: The collaborator samples originated in the United States, Italy and Spain and spanned the acute and convalescent phases of COVID-19. The prospective study material was composed of cDNA or gDNA derived from T cells, B-cell-depleted T cells, or PBMCs. Subjects who had been exposed to COVID-19, were actively infected with it, or had recovered from it provided the deeply sampled blood TCRbeta repertoires that made up the dataset. The repertoires were released in a freely available public database intended as a resource for research on the immune response to SARS-CoV-2. Samples were obtained from the ongoing ImmuneRACE study (first 160 participants) and from about 1,300 subjects provided by 6 global collaborators. Nearly every sample came with metadata listing a de-identified subject ID, COVID-19 status, age in years and sex. Where available, HLA class I and class II types were obtained from metadata supplied by the sample provider rather than from assay-based typing.

CDR1 and CDR2, looked up from the germline V gene (reference sequence), are GTSNPN and SVGIG. The CDR3, from cysteine to phenylalanine, totals 12 residues. The sequence is cut down to CDR3 DNA, 36 bases in frame from base 1. Trimming takes 1 base from V and 4 bases from J, and the germline ends sit 7 bases apart. Each collaborating institution followed its own protocols to collect whole blood in K2EDTA tubes. For TCRbeta analysis, collaborators shipped samples in one of three forms: frozen whole blood, isolated PBMCs, or DNA extracted from either of those sample types. The immunoSEQ Assay, a bias-controlled multiplex PCR, was used to amplify TCRbeta CDR3 regions from genomic DNA. The authors processed their data as follows. The number of nucleated cells in each sample was estimated by amplification of reference gene primers within the assay. To quantify the absolute abundance of each unique TCRbeta CDR3 rearrangement, sequence reads were collapsed and filtered. For each sample, productive Simpson clonality was calculated as the square root of Simpson's diversity index over productive rearrangements. TCRdb carries this immuneACCESS record with in-frame sequences only. Its versions omit some clonotypes, under half of them owing to an unresolved V gene in the studies checked, with the rest unexplained. V and J calls and clone size are as listed in that table; D and trimming were resolved from the DNA. This sample has roughly 280,000 clones in its table, and approximately 85% of those were observed once. The ten largest account for 9.5% to 11% of the sample.

Comments on this clone: Its antigen remains unidentified. Per-nucleotide qualities are absent, and no much larger clonotype sits a single base away.

General study outcomes and caveats: The quantity of clinical and demographic metadata differed by source and by participant and was supplied without curation.

The clonotype was recovered from a woman in her 70s with acute or convalescent COVID-19. The chain links TRBV30 with TRBJ2-5; the D gene is perhaps TRBD1, from 6 matching bases. Sequenced input: peripheral blood. The CDR3 region: CAWSEGGETQYF. In nucleotides, the sequence is TGTGCCTGGAGTGAAGGGGGAGAGACCCAGTACTTC.